The clone carrying this T cell receptor beta chain was observed a few times. Its matching antigen is unknown. Time point noted: patch test 1, 2 weeks after DPC sensitization. The treatment: therapeutic diphenylcyclopropenone sensitization with weekly scalp DPC. RNA extraction used unfractionated whole blood as the source of total RNA. The data belong to a study of human T cells and chemical hapten exposure. Study details: Patch tests put 0.01% DPC on the upper back, read at 6 days. Study results and caveats: Expanded TCRs were compared with controls, and the expanded TCRs formed significantly more large CDR3 similarity clusters.

A single record per CDR3 protein comes from TCRdb applying MiXCR to the RACE reads. Of about 120,000 distinct CDR3 sequences listed, over 10% are singletons. CDR3 length equals 13 residues. V dropped 7 bases and J dropped 8; count of bases not matched to a gene: 9. The germline V gene encodes CDR1 SQVTM and CDR2 ANQGSEA. This chain joins TRBV29-1 and TRBJ1-3, with 9 bases that match TRBD1. This material consisted of whole blood, taken in connection with sensitization to the hapten diphenylcyclopropenone (DPC). This TCR was recovered from a woman in her fifties or sixties with alopecia areata. Some clones in this sample may be carry-over from other donors' samples. Here the CDR3 DNA reads TGCAGCGCCTTACAGGGGGCGCGGGACACCATATATTTT. Protein sequence: CSALQGARDTIYF. The full variable domain, its missing parts supplied by reference TRBV29-1 and TRBJ1-3, is SAVISQKPSRDICQRGTSLTIQCQVDSQVTMMFWYRQQPGQSLTLIATANQGSEATYESGFVIDKFPISRPNLTFSTLTVSNMSPEDSSIYLCSALQGARDTIYFGEGSWLTVV.